Each of the 31 T cell receptor beta chains below was sequenced from the same sample in a study of human T cells and chemical hapten exposure. Time point meaning: patch test 3, about 24 weeks after DPC sensitization. Described treatment: therapeutic diphenylcyclopropenone sensitization with weekly scalp DPC. Extraction yielded total RNA from whole blood (unfractionated). TCRdb re-analysed the RACE reads in MiXCR, keeping a single row per CDR3 protein. Of over 30,000 distinct CDR3 sequences listed, around 9.5% were seen once; the top ten hold 26%. The input for sequencing was whole blood, taken in connection with sensitization to the hapten diphenylcyclopropenone (DPC). The source is a man in his forties or fifties with alopecia areata. Some clones in this sample may be carry-over from other donors' samples.

This clonotype was observed many times. DNA for the CDR3: TGTGCCAGCAGTTTGTCTTTGGGGGCTGGAGGCTACACCTTC. Its translation: CASSLSLGAGGYTF. V is TRBV28 and J is TRBJ1-2, with D possibly being TRBD1 (6 bases). This CDR3 region has 14 residues. Trimming removed 3 bases from V and 8 bases from J, with 16 bases in between. Germline assignment: CDR1 MDHEN and CDR2 SYDVKM.

This clonotype was found many times. This chain uses TRBV6-1 with TRBJ2-6; the match to TRBD1 covers 10 bases. The J segment lost 1 base and the V segment lost 6 bases, leaving 3 bases of the junction unmatched. The germline gives CDR1 MNHNS, CDR2 SASEGT. The CDR3 has 16 residues. CDR3 residues: CASRPGQGSGANVLTF. CDR3 nucleotides: TGTGCCAGCAGACCGGGACAGGGGTCTGGGGCCAACGTCCTGACTTTC.

This clonotype was counted at least ten times. V is TRBV12-3 or TRBV12-4 and J is TRBJ2-3; TRBD2 aligns across 7 bases. This CDR3 is 14 amino acids long. V was clipped by 3 bases and J by 5 bases; unmatched bases: 5. CDR3 in DNA: TGTGCCAGCAGTTTGGTCTCGGGGGGAGATACGCAGTATTTT. Encoded protein: CASSLVSGGDTQYF.

This clonotype has a count of ten or more. The rearrangement links TRBV6-6 to TRBJ1-1; 8 nucleotides match TRBD1. CDR3 length: 15 residues. Germline V gives CDR1 MNHNY, CDR2 SVGAGI (reference sequence). Trimming cost V 4 bases and J 4 bases; bases outside gene matches: 8. In nucleotides, the CDR3 is TGTGCCAGCAGTTTACAGGGGGTAACGGTCACTGAAGCTTTCTTT. It is translated as CASSLQGVTVTEAFF.

Many counts were recorded for this clonotype. The chain carries TRBV29-1 and TRBJ1-4, with D possibly TRBD1 on 6 matching bases. Trimming took off 0 bases at V and 7 bases at J, with 15 bases between the two ends. The CDR3 consists of 15 residues. Germline V CDR1 and CDR2: SQVTM, ANQGSEA. The CDR3 DNA reads TGCAGCGTTGAAGATTGGGCAGGGGAGACTGAAAAACTGTTTTTT. Amino acid sequence: CSVEDWAGETEKLFF.

This clonotype was counted between two and nine times. This chain links TRBV29-1 with TRBJ2-7; 11 bases align to TRBD1. From germline, CDR1 is SQVTM and CDR2 ANQGSEA. After removal of 6 bases from V and 6 bases from J, the junction contained 10 bases not matched to a gene. This CDR3 is 14 amino acids long. The CDR3 nucleotides are TGCAGCGTCCCCACGGGGACAGGGGGAGGCGAGCAGTACTTC. Its translation: CSVPTGTGGGEQYF.

The CDR3: CASSLQGTGKETQYF. The CDR3 DNA follows: TGTGCCAGCAGCCTACAAGGGACAGGGAAAGAGACCCAGTACTTC. The chain recombines TRBV11-2 with TRBJ2-5; 9 bases are shared with TRBD1. Trimming removed 5 bases from V and 3 bases from J; junction bases left unmatched: 7. The length of the CDR3 is 15 residues. Germline V gene data show CDR1 as SGHAT and CDR2 as FQNNGV.

This clonotype came up many times. This rearrangement joins TRBV19 to TRBJ1-5; no firm D call. Deletions cut 5 bases from V and 3 bases from J, with 5 bases between. Germline V gene lookup returns CDR1 LNHDA and CDR2 SQIVND (reference sequence). This CDR3 region has 12 residues. The CDR3 DNA follows: TGTGCCAGTAGTCCCCCCAATCAGCCCCAGCATTTT. Translated, it gives CASSPPNQPQHF.

This clonotype turned up a few times. The rearrangement uses TRBV29-1 and TRBJ2-7; D is ambiguous. V lost 8 bases to trimming and J lost 4 bases, with 9 bases between them. The CDR3 is 10 residues long. CDR1 SQVTM and CDR2 ANQGSEA come from the germline V gene. Here the CDR3 DNA reads TGCAGCTTCCCCAGATACGAGCAGTACTTC. This sequence encodes CSFPRYEQYF.

At least ten counts were recorded for this clonotype. This chain joins TRBV10-1 and TRBJ2-1; 14 nucleotides line up with TRBD2. The germline gives CDR1 WNHNN, CDR2 SYGVQD (reference sequence). The CDR3 length is 15 residues. After removal of 6 bases from V and 7 bases from J, the junction contained 5 bases not matched to a gene. CDR3 DNA sequence: TGCGCCAGCAGCGCCGGGACTAGCGGGAGAAATGAGCAGTTCTTC. Translating it yields CASSAGTSGRNEQFF.

This clonotype was detected ten times or more. The chain links TRBV5-1 to TRBJ2-5; 7 bases are shared with TRBD1. J lost 7 bases, V lost 0 bases, and 9 bases had no gene match. Per germline, CDR1 SGHRS and CDR2 YFSETQ. The CDR3 is 15 residues long. Here the CDR3 reads CASSLEPDRDGTQYF. DNA for the CDR3: TGCGCCAGCAGCTTGGAACCCGACAGGGATGGGACCCAGTACTTC.

On this clonotype: The junction shows a germline mismatch at one end, possibly a read error. The chain joins TRBV4-3 to TRBJ1-3; D is ambiguous. Germline values: CDR1 LGHNA, CDR2 YSLEER. The CDR3 is 14 residues long. The CDR3: CASSRGSSENTIYF. The CDR3 DNA reads as TGCGCCAGCTCTAGAGGGAGCTCTGAAAACACCATATATTTT.

As regards this clonotype: This may come from a read error, since a much larger clone is one base off. The CDR3 region has the DNA TGCGCCAGCAGCTTTGTCCGGGAGGGATACAATGAGCAGTTCTTC. Translation gives CASSFVREGYNEQFF. The V gene is TRBV5-1, the J gene TRBJ2-1; 8 positions agree with TRBD2. The CDR3 totals 15 residues. J was trimmed by 4 bases and V by 2 bases; bases with no gene match: 5. The germline V gene has CDR1 SGHRS and CDR2 YFSETQ.

This clonotype was recorded many times. V usage is TRBV7-9 and J usage is TRBJ2-3; 10 bases agree with TRBD1. The germline V gene encodes CDR1 SEHNR and CDR2 FQNEAQ (reference sequence). V was pared by 5 bases and J by 3 bases, with 8 bases of the junction left unmatched. The CDR3 contains 16 residues. The CDR3 region is CASSHRQGARTDTQYF. The CDR3 DNA reads as TGTGCCAGCAGCCACAGACAGGGGGCGAGGACAGATACGCAGTATTTT.

This clonotype appeared many times. In DNA, the CDR3 is TGTGCCAGCATGACGGGCAGTACTTTTTCTAGCACAGATACGCAGTATTTT. Amino acids: CASMTGSTFSSTDTQYF. This chain connects TRBV28 to TRBJ2-3; D unresolved. V lost 7 bases to trimming and J lost 0 bases, with 20 bases between them. The germline V gene encodes CDR1 MDHEN and CDR2 SYDVKM. There are 17 residues in the CDR3.

This clonotype was found many times. V usage is TRBV28 and J usage is TRBJ1-2, with D maybe TRBD1 (6 bases). Trimming removed 4 bases from V and 2 bases from J, with 14 bases in between. Germline V gene sequence: CDR1 MDHEN, CDR2 SYDVKM. The CDR3 runs to 15 residues. Here the CDR3 reads CASSSTTGLNYGYTF. The CDR3, as DNA: TGTGCCAGCAGTTCAACGACAGGTCTAAACTATGGCTACACCTTC.

The rearrangement joins TRBV11-3 to TRBJ2-1; 8 positions agree with TRBD1. V lost 3 bases to trimming and J lost 9 bases; unmatched junction nucleotides: 7. The CDR3 runs 14 residues. CDR1 and CDR2 (germline): SGHNT, YENEEA. CDR3 nucleotide sequence: TGTGCCAGCAGCTTTGGGCAGGGGGCGATTGAGCAGTTCTTC. Protein: CASSFGQGAIEQFF.

This clonotype came up many times. The CDR3 sequence is CASSPGDSGARNEQYF. CDR3 sequence (DNA): TGTGCCAGCAGCCCCGGGGACTCTGGAGCGCGAAACGAGCAGTACTTC. The chain couples TRBV21-1 to TRBJ2-7; the table's D call TRBD1 went unverified against the DNA. TRBV21-1 is a recognized pseudogene. The CDR3 has 16 residues.

This clonotype was counted a few times. This chain links TRBV6-6 with TRBJ1-6, with D tentatively TRBD1 (5 bases). CDR1 MNHNY and CDR2 SVGAGI come from the germline V gene (reference sequence). V lost 10 bases and J lost 8, with 15 bases in between. The CDR3 is 13 amino acids. CDR3 sequence (DNA): TGTGCCATATCTCCCGTGGGGGATTCACCCCTCCACTTT. Protein: CAISPVGDSPLHF.

There are a few counts of this clonotype. The chain joins TRBV28 to TRBJ2-2; D is unresolved. The germline gives CDR1 MDHEN, CDR2 SYDVKM. The CDR3 has 14 amino acids. The V gene lost 2 bases and the J gene lost 4 bases, with 8 bases spanning the gap. The CDR3 protein is CASSLRAATGELFF. For the CDR3, the DNA is TGTGCCAGCAGTTTACGTGCGGCCACCGGGGAGCTGTTTTTT.

This clonotype was seen repeatedly, ten times or more. The chain joins TRBV5-4 to TRBJ1-6; D gene ambiguous. CDR1 and CDR2 from the germline V gene are SGHNT and YYREEE (reference sequence). Between the trimmed V and J ends, which lost 4 bases and 8 bases, there was a span of 10 bases. This CDR3 is 13 amino acids long. The CDR3 coding sequence is TGTGCCAGCAGCAAAAGAGCAGATTCACCCCTCCACTTT. Translating gives CASSKRADSPLHF.

This clonotype was counted ten times or more. The V gene is TRBV2, the J gene TRBJ1-5, with a tentative D call TRBD1 (5 bases). CDR3 size: 16 residues. V was pared by 3 bases and J by 2 bases, with 14 bases between. Germline CDR1 reads SNHLY; CDR2 reads FYNNEI. CDR3 DNA sequence: TGTGCCAGCAGTGACGGGGGGAGGAGAGGCAATCAGCCCCAGCATTTT. Encoded protein: CASSDGGRRGNQPQHF.

This clonotype was found many times. V is TRBV6-1 and J is TRBJ2-7, with 7 bases that match TRBD1. The CDR3 totals 13 residues. Germline-derived CDR1 and CDR2 are MNHNS and SASEGT. Losses at the gene ends were 5 bases for V and 3 bases for J; bases not matched to a gene: 4. The CDR3: CASSMTGFYEQYF. For the CDR3, the DNA is TGTGCCAGCAGTATGACAGGGTTCTACGAGCAGTACTTC.

The chain links TRBV7-2 to TRBJ2-7; D unresolved. The germline V gene has CDR1 SGHTA and CDR2 FQGNSA. Between the trimmed V and J ends, which lost 1 base and 6 bases, there was a span of 7 bases. The CDR3 consists of 12 residues. CDR3 region: CASSLDYGEQYF. DNA of the CDR3: TGTGCCAGCAGCTTAGACTATGGCGAGCAGTACTTC. The whole variable domain, remainder taken from reference TRBV7-2 and TRBJ2-7, is GAGVSQSPSNKVTEKGKDVELRCDPISGHTALYWYRQSLGQGLEFLIYFQGNSAPDKSGLPSDRFSAERTGGSVSTLTIQRTQQEDSAVYLCASSLDYGEQYFGPGTRLTVT.

The CDR3 DNA reads TGTGCCAGCAGCTTAGCGGTGTCTATTACAGATACGCAGTATTTT. Its protein is CASSLAVSITDTQYF. The chain uses TRBV7-2 and TRBJ2-3; D is unclear. V was clipped by 0 bases and J by 3 bases, with 10 bases between them. Germline assignment: CDR1 SGHTA and CDR2 FQGNSA. The CDR3 extends over 15 amino acids. The whole variable domain, filled in from reference TRBV7-2 and TRBJ2-3, reads GAGVSQSPSNKVTEKGKDVELRCDPISGHTALYWYRQSLGQGLEFLIYFQGNSAPDKSGLPSDRFSAERTGGSVSTLTIQRTQQEDSAVYLCASSLAVSITDTQYFGPGTRLTVL.

This clonotype was seen more than once but under ten times. The rearrangement links TRBV28 to TRBJ2-7; perhaps TRBD2 as D (5 bases). The germline CDR1 and CDR2 sequences are MDHEN and SYDVKM. With 6 bases removed from V and 2 bases from J, the gap between germline ends came to 8 bases. CDR3 size: 12 residues. The CDR3 loop reads CASRHSAYEQYF. CDR3 sequence (DNA): TGTGCCAGCAGGCATAGCGCCTACGAGCAGTACTTC.

This clonotype came up many times. This chain joins TRBV7-9 and TRBJ2-1, with D perhaps given as TRBD1 or TRBD2 (5 bases each). Between the trimmed V and J ends, which lost 3 bases and 4 bases, there was a span of 7 bases. The CDR3 runs 13 residues. Germline CDR1 reads SEHNR; CDR2 reads FQNEAQ (reference sequence). In DNA, the CDR3 is TGTGCCAGCAGCTTGGGGACGTACAATGAGCAGTTCTTC. Amino acid sequence: CASSLGTYNEQFF.

The table lists this clonotype with many counts. This chain links TRBV5-1 with TRBJ2-5, with 9 nucleotides matching TRBD1. This CDR3 has 15 amino acids. J lost 3 bases, V lost 9 bases, and 12 bases had no gene match. Germline V gene data show CDR1 as SGHRS and CDR2 as YFSETQ. CDR3 sequence (DNA): TGCGCCACCGGACAGGGGAGTACTACGAAAGAGACCCAGTACTTC. This gives the protein CATGQGSTTKETQYF.

V usage is TRBV11-1 and J usage is TRBJ2-3; 7 positions match TRBD2. This CDR3 is built from 16 residues. Germline CDR1 reads SGHAT; CDR2 reads FQDESV (reference sequence). The ends lost 2 bases at V and 4 bases at J; junction bases unmatched: 9. CDR3 sequence: CASSLSAGAEADTQYF. The CDR3 DNA follows: TGTGCCAGCAGCTTATCGGCGGGAGCGGAGGCAGATACGCAGTATTTT.

This clonotype came up many times. V usage is TRBV7-7 and J usage is TRBJ2-3; D ambiguous. Trimming took 1 base from V and 1 from J, leaving 6 bases between them. The V gene's germline CDR1 is SSHAT and CDR2 FNYEAQ (reference sequence). The CDR3 is 14 residues long. The CDR3 nucleotides read TGTGCCAGCAGCTTAGGAGTCGGCACAGATACGCAGTATTTT. Amino acid sequence: CASSLGVGTDTQYF.

The J gene is TRBJ1-1, the V gene TRBV29-1; no reliable D call. The V end lost 7 bases, the J end lost 6 bases, and 18 bases lay between the germline ends. The germline gives CDR1 SQVTM, CDR2 ANQGSEA. The CDR3 runs to 13 residues. The CDR3 nucleotides read TGCAGCGCCCCAAAGGGATTTGGAGCTGAAGCTTTCTTT. Protein sequence: CSAPKGFGAEAFF. Based on the CDR3 plus reference TRBV29-1 and TRBJ1-1, the full variable domain is SAVISQKPSRDICQRGTSLTIQCQVDSQVTMMFWYRQQPGQSLTLIATANQGSEATYESGFVIDKFPISRPNLTFSTLTVSNMSPEDSSIYLCSAPKGFGAEAFFGQGTRLTVV.